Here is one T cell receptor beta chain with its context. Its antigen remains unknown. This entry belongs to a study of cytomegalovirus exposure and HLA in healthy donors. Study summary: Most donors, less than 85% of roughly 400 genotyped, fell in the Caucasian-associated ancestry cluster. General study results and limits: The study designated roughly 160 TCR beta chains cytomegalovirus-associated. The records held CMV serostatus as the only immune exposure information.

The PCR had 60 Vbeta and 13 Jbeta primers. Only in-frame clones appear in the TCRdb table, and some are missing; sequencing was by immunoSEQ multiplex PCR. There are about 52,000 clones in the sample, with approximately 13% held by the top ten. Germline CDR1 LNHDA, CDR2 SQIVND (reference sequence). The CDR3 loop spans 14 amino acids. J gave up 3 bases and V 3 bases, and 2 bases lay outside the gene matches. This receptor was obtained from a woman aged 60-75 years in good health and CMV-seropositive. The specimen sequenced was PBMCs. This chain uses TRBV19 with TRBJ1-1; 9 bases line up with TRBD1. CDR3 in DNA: TGTGCCAGTAGTATCCGGGACAGGGACACTGAAGCTTTCTTT. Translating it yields CASSIRDRDTEAFF.